This T cell receptor (beta chain) emerged from a study of OX40 agonist ivuxolimab in advanced cancers. As for the study in general: About 40% of patients had received prior checkpoint inhibitor therapy. Broader study findings: Circulating CD4+ and CD8+ T cells showed clonal expansion by week 6 at 0.1 to 3.0 mg/kg.

This clone was seen a single time. What it binds is unknown. Repertoires were generated with immunoSEQ multiplex PCR, while TCRdb's copy carries only in-frame clones and drops some. The repertoire holds roughly 36,000 clones, with about 76% as singletons. The CDR3 has 13 amino acids. Germline V gene data show CDR1 as SGHRS and CDR2 as YFSETQ. V shed 1 base and J shed 6 bases, with 9 bases lying between them. This chain uses TRBV5-1 with TRBJ2-3; D is perhaps TRBD2 (5 bases). The receptor comes from an adult with an advanced solid tumor such as melanoma, head and neck, liver or kidney cancer. The sequencing used CD4+ or CD8+ T cells sorted from blood, collected in a trial of the OX40 agonist ivuxolimab. CDR3 sequence (DNA): TGCGCCAGCAGCTTGTCGGAGCGGGATACGCAGTATTTT. This encodes CASSLSERDTQYF.